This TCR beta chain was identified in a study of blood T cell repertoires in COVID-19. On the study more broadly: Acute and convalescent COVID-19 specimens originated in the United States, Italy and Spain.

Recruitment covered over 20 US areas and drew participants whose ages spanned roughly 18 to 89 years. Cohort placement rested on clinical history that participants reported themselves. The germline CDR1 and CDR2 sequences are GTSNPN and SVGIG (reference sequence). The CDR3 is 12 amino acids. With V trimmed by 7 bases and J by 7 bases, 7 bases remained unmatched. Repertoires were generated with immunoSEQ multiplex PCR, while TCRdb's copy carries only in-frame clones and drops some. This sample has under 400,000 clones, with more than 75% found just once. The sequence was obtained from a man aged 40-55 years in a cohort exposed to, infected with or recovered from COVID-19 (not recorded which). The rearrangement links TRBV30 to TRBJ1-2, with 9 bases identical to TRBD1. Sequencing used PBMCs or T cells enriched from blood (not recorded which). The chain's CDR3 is CASGQGQVGYTF. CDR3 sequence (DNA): TGTGCCTCCGGACAGGGGCAGGTTGGCTACACCTTC.